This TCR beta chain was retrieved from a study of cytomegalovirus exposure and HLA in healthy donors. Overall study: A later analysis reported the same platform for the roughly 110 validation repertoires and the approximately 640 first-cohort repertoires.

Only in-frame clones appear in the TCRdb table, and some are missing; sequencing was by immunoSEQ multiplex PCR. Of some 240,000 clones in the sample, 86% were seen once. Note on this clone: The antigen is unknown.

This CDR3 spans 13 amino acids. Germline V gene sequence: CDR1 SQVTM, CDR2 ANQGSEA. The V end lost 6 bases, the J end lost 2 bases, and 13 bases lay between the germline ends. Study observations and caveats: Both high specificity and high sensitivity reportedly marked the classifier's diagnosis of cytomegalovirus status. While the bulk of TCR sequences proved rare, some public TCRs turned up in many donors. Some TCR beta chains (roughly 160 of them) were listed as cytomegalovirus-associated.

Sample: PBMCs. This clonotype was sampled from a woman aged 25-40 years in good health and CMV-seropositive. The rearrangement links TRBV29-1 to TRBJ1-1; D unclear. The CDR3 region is CSVGEGDNTEAFF. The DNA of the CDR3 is TGCAGCGTGGGCGAGGGCGATAACACTGAAGCTTTCTTT.